Presented here are 23 T cell receptor beta chains from one specimen sequenced in a study of human T cells and chemical hapten exposure. TCRdb itself ran the RACE reads through MiXCR, one entry per CDR3 protein. This sample has some 300,000 distinct CDR3 sequences, with about 5% found just once. The time point here: pre-sensitization, week 0. Noted treatment: therapeutic diphenylcyclopropenone sensitization with weekly scalp DPC. The sequenced sample was whole blood, obtained in connection with sensitization to the hapten diphenylcyclopropenone (DPC). These TCRs come from a woman aged 18-30 years with alopecia areata. Some clones in this sample may be carry-over from other donors' samples.

This clonotype was counted at least ten times. V and J are TRBV7-9 and TRBJ2-1, with D perhaps matching TRBD1 (6 bases). V lost 4 bases to trimming and J lost 5 bases, with 12 bases between them. Germline V gene data show CDR1 as SEHNR and CDR2 as FQNEAQ (reference sequence). The length of the CDR3 is 14 residues. The CDR3 sequence: CASSSQGTHNEQFF. CDR3 DNA sequence: TGTGCCAGCAGCTCGCAGGGGACCCACAATGAGCAGTTCTTC.

In the case of this clonotype: Germline is not matched at one junction end, which may reflect a read error. The chain recombines TRBV12-3 or TRBV12-4 with TRBJ1-6; 7 nucleotides line up with TRBD1. The CDR3 spans 13 residues. CDR3 bases: TGTACCAGCACCCGCACAGGGGATTCACCCCTCCACTTT. Protein sequence: CTSTRTGDSPLHF.

This clonotype was seen more than once but under ten times. The chain has TRBV7-9 and TRBJ1-2; 7 bases line up with TRBD1. V lost 1 base and J lost 0; bases outside the gene matches: 2. CDR1 is SEHNR and CDR2 is FQNEAQ in the germline V gene (reference sequence). The CDR3 totals 15 residues. The DNA of the CDR3 is TGTGCCAGCAGCTTAGGGGACAGCCCTAACTATGGCTACACCTTC. Translated, it gives CASSLGDSPNYGYTF.

The rearrangement links TRBV6-5 to TRBJ1-5; the D gene is possibly TRBD1 (6 bases). With 0 bases removed from V and 3 bases from J, the gap between germline ends came to 9 bases. Germline values: CDR1 MNHEY, CDR2 SVGAGI. The CDR3 consists of 15 residues. CDR3 sequence reads: CASSYSGTFNQPQHF. CDR3 nucleotide sequence: TGTGCCAGCAGTTACTCCGGGACATTCAATCAGCCCCAGCATTTT.

For this clonotype: Possible read error: a much larger clone is one base away. V and J are TRBV7-8 and TRBJ2-1; 8 bases align to TRBD1. The CDR3 spans 17 residues. The germline V gene encodes CDR1 SGHVS and CDR2 FQNEAQ. The CDR3 DNA reads TGTGCCAGCAGCTCCCGAGGGCAGGCAGGGGGCTTCAATGATCAGTTCTTC. This codes for CASSSRGQAGGFNDQFF.

This clonotype has a count of ten or more. The chain employs TRBV5-4 and TRBJ2-5, with D possibly being TRBD1 (6 bases). Deletions cut 3 bases from V and 1 base from J, with 10 bases between. The CDR3 is 14 residues long. Germline V gene lookup returns CDR1 SGHNT and CDR2 YYREEE (reference sequence). This chain's CDR3 is CASSSTGIQETQYF. CDR3 DNA sequence: TGTGCCAGCAGCTCCACAGGGATCCAAGAGACCCAGTACTTC. The whole variable domain, remainder taken from reference TRBV5-4 and TRBJ2-5, is ETGVTQSPTHLIKTRGQQVTLRCSSQSGHNTVSWYQQALGQGPQFIFQYYREEENGRGNFPPRFSGLQFPNYSSELNVNALELDDSALYLCASSSTGIQETQYFGPGTRLLVL.

In its sample, this clonotype was seen many times. The rearrangement joins TRBV4-3 to TRBJ1-1; D remains ambiguous. V dropped 3 bases and J dropped 2 bases, with 16 bases sitting between them. The CDR3 totals 16 residues. Germline V gene sequence: CDR1 LGHNA, CDR2 YSLEER. CDR3 loop: CASSQELDGINTEAFF. The CDR3 nucleotides read TGCGCCAGCAGCCAGGAATTGGACGGGATAAACACTGAAGCTTTCTTT.

This clonotype was observed a few times. The V call is TRBV6-2 or TRBV6-3, the J call TRBJ2-2; 7 nucleotides align to TRBD1. This CDR3 spans 18 amino acids. CDR1 and CDR2 (germline): MNHEY, SVGEGT. V dropped 8 bases and J dropped 1; count of bases not matched to a gene: 16. The CDR3 here is CASRDRAIELLNTGELFF. The CDR3 nucleotides are TGTGCCAGCCGCGACAGGGCTATTGAGCTCCTGAACACCGGGGAGCTGTTTTTT.

This clonotype was counted only a few times. V and J are TRBV6-2 or TRBV6-3 and TRBJ1-1; D not resolved. CDR1 is MNHEY, CDR2 SVGEGT, per germline. The CDR3 length is 13 residues. The ends were cut back, 5 bases at V and 10 bases at J, with 17 bases in the middle. CDR3 coding DNA: TGTGCCAGCAGTCAACACGTAGCCAATGGAGCTTTCTTT. This sequence encodes CASSQHVANGAFF.

In this sample, this clonotype turned up a few times. The V gene is TRBV5-1, the J gene TRBJ2-3; 10 bases map to TRBD1. Germline V gene sequence: CDR1 SGHRS, CDR2 YFSETQ. The V segment lost 3 bases and the J segment 3 bases; nucleotides outside the gene matches: 7. The length of the CDR3 is 16 residues. CDR3 amino acids: CASSSSGTGATDTQYF. The CDR3 DNA sequence: TGCGCCAGCAGCTCCTCCGGGACAGGGGCTACAGATACGCAGTATTTT.

In its sample, this clonotype is medium-sized (0.01 to 0.1%). The chain recombines TRBV4-3 with TRBJ2-5; no clear D gene. Trimming removed 0 bases at V and 4 bases at J, with 18 bases between. The germline V gene has CDR1 LGHNA and CDR2 YSLEER. This CDR3 is built from 17 residues. The CDR3: CASSQDPARLEVETQYF. CDR3 bases: TGCGCCAGCAGCCAAGATCCAGCGAGGTTAGAGGTAGAGACCCAGTACTTC.

This clonotype was seen many times. This rearrangement joins TRBV10-3 to TRBJ1-2, with 9 positions matching TRBD1. Germline lookup yields CDR1 ENHRY and CDR2 SYGVKD. The V segment lost 2 bases and the J segment 3 bases; nucleotides outside the gene matches: 1. This CDR3 has 14 residues. DNA for the CDR3: TGTGCCATCAGTGAGACAGGGGGCCACTATGGCTACACCTTC. This sequence encodes CAISETGGHYGYTF.

This clonotype has a handful of counts. CDR3 nucleotides: TGTGCCAGCAGACCTCCCGGGACAGGTCTTAATTCACCCCTCCACTTT. Translation gives CASRPPGTGLNSPLHF. The chain links TRBV27 to TRBJ1-6; 8 bases fit TRBD1. This CDR3 contains 16 residues. Trimming cost V 6 bases and J 6 bases; bases outside gene matches: 10. The germline V gene encodes CDR1 MNHEY and CDR2 SMNVEV (reference sequence).

This chain uses TRBV29-1 with TRBJ1-2, with no clear D. Germline CDR1 SQVTM, CDR2 ANQGSEA. This CDR3 region has 14 residues. V gave up 4 bases and J gave up 5 bases, with 17 bases separating them. The CDR3: CSVVSVRATYGYTF. As DNA, the CDR3 is TGCAGCGTTGTTAGTGTCCGCGCCACATATGGCTACACCTTC.

This clonotype was detected a few times. This chain uses TRBV19 with TRBJ1-2; no clear D. V was pared by 0 bases and J by 5 bases, with 7 bases between. The CDR3 runs 13 residues. The V gene's germline CDR1 is LNHDA and CDR2 SQIVND (reference sequence). The CDR3 reads CASSIDEEYGYTF. CDR3 in DNA: TGTGCCAGTAGTATAGACGAGGAATATGGCTACACCTTC. The full variable domain, in which reference TRBV19 and TRBJ1-2 provide the parts outside the CDR3, is DGGITQSPKYLFRKEGQNVTLSCEQNLNHDAMYWYRQDPGQGLRLIYYSQIVNDFQKGDIAEGYSVSREKKESFPLTVTSAQKNPTAFYLCASSIDEEYGYTFGSGTRLTVV.

Of note for this clonotype: Possible read error: a much larger clone is one base away. This rearrangement joins TRBV12-3 or TRBV12-4 to TRBJ1-1; D may be TRBD1 (5 bases). This CDR3 is built from 13 residues. The CDR3 DNA reads as TGTGCCAGCCGGCCGGGCAGGGAAACTGAAGCTTCCTTT. Residues: CASRPGRETEASF.

The table lists this clonotype with many counts. CDR3 loop: CATSSRNEQFF. The DNA for the CDR3 is TGTGCCACCAGCAGTCGAAATGAGCAGTTCTTC. This chain links TRBV15 with TRBJ2-1; D uncertain. Germline values: CDR1 LNHNV, CDR2 YYDKDF (reference sequence). With 3 bases removed from V and 7 bases from J, the gap between germline ends came to 4 bases. CDR3 length: 11 residues.

This clonotype occurred a few times. The chain carries TRBV4-1 and TRBJ1-1, with D possibly matching TRBD1 (6 bases). Germline V lookup: CDR1 MGHRA, CDR2 YSYEKL. The ends were cut back, 5 bases at V and 4 bases at J, with 17 bases in the middle. The CDR3 sequence is 15 residues long. The CDR3 sequence: CASSATSGDSTEAFF. DNA of the CDR3: TGCGCCAGCAGCGCAACATCAGGGGATAGCACTGAAGCTTTCTTT.

V usage is TRBV7-9 and J usage is TRBJ1-4; D is undetermined. The CDR3 has 13 residues. Trimming took off 8 bases at V and 0 bases at J, with 7 bases between the two ends. CDR1 and CDR2 from the germline V gene are SEHNR and FQNEAQ (reference sequence). CDR3 loop: CASYDATNEKLFF. The CDR3 DNA follows: TGTGCCAGCTATGACGCAACTAATGAAAAACTGTTTTTT.

This clonotype was detected many times. The CDR3 DNA follows: TGTGCCAGCAGCCTTAATCCCTTCGGGACAGGGGTAAGAAATGAGCAGTTCTTC. Its translation is CASSLNPFGTGVRNEQFF. The chain links TRBV7-2 to TRBJ2-1; 10 bases are a match to TRBD1. V lost 5 bases and J lost 7; bases outside the gene matches: 17. Germline loops: CDR1 SGHTA, CDR2 FQGNSA. This CDR3 has 18 amino acids. Full variable domain (missing parts from reference TRBV7-2 and TRBJ2-1): GAGVSQSPSNKVTEKGKDVELRCDPISGHTALYWYRQSLGQGLEFLIYFQGNSAPDKSGLPSDRFSAERTGGSVSTLTIQRTQQEDSAVYLCASSLNPFGTGVRNEQFFGPGTRLTVL.

The sample holds many counts of this clonotype. The rearrangement uses TRBV10-3 and TRBJ1-1, with TRBD1 matching over 7 bases. CDR1 and CDR2 from the germline V gene are ENHRY and SYGVKD. The CDR3 runs 15 residues. V was clipped by 4 bases and J by 0 bases; unmatched bases: 5. In DNA, the CDR3 is TGTGCCATCAGTGGACAGGGTACCATGAACACTGAAGCTTTCTTT. It specifies CAISGQGTMNTEAFF.

This clonotype occurred many times. The chain carries TRBV28 and TRBJ2-7; TRBD1 is a possible D gene (6 bases). The V gene's germline CDR1 is MDHEN and CDR2 SYDVKM. CDR3 length: 15 amino acids. V dropped 7 bases and J dropped 0 bases, with 16 bases sitting between them. CDR3 DNA sequence: TGTGCCAGCAACCCAACCCCGGACAGCTCCTACGAGCAGTACTTC. The encoded protein is CASNPTPDSSYEQYF. The entire variable domain, with the rest obtained from reference TRBV28 and TRBJ2-7, is as follows: DVKVTQSSRYLVKRTGEKVFLECVQDMDHENMFWYRQDPGLGLRLIYFSYDVKMKEKGDIPEGYSVSREKKERFSLILESASTNQTSMYLCASNPTPDSSYEQYFGPGTRLTVT.

This chain connects TRBV5-1 to TRBJ1-5, with 10 bases identical to TRBD1. Looked up from germline, CDR1 is SGHRS and CDR2 is YFSETQ. This CDR3 has 15 residues. V lost 0 bases, J lost 5 bases, and 2 bases stayed unmatched. The CDR3 nucleotides read TGCGCCAGCAGCTTGGACGGGACAGGGGATCAGCCCCAGCATTTT. Residues: CASSLDGTGDQPQHF.